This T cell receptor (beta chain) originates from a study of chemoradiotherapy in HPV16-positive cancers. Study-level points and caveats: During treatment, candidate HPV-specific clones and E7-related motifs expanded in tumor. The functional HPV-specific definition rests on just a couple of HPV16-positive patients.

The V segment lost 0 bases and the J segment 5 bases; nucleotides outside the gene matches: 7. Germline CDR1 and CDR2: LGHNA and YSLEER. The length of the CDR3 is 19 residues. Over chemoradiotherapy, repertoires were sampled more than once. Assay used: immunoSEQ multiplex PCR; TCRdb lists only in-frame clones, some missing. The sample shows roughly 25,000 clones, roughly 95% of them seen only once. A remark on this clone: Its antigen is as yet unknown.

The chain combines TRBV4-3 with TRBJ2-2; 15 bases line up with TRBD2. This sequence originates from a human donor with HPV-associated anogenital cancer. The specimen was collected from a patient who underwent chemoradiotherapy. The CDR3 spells CASSQDHPGLAGGTGELFF. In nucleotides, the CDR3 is TGCGCCAGCAGCCAAGATCACCCGGGACTAGCGGGGGGAACCGGGGAGCTGTTTTTT.